The T cell receptor beta chain described here comes from a study of blood T cell repertoires in COVID-19. This clone was detected only once. V was clipped by 0 bases and J by 7 bases, with 16 bases between them. Germline CDR1 is SNHLY and CDR2 is FYNNEI. The CDR3 consists of 16 residues. Per the authors' pipeline: Amplification with reference gene primers provided the estimates of nucleated cell counts. Measured with immunoSEQ multiplex PCR; TCRdb has only the in-frame clones, and not every one. The V and J calls and clone size are taken from that table; D and trimming were inferred from the DNA. The repertoire holds 200,000 to 250,000 clones, with 70% to 85% as singletons.

This chain uses TRBV2 with TRBJ1-5; D is perhaps TRBD1 (5 bases). Sequenced material: PBMCs or T cells enriched from blood (not recorded which). This receptor was obtained from a woman in her fifties or sixties who had recovered from COVID-19. The CDR3 region is CASSEAQGRLGQPQHF. In nucleotides, the CDR3 is TGTGCCAGCAGTGAAGCGCAGGGTCGGTTAGGACAGCCCCAGCATTTT.